The 25 T cell receptor beta chains below were found in one sample sequenced in a study of T-cell memory formation after mild COVID-19. From the 5' RACE reads, TCRdb called clonotypes with MiXCR, one entry per CDR3 protein. Of hundreds of thousands of distinct CDR3 sequences listed, roughly 13% are singletons. Specimen: PBMCs or a T cell subset sorted from them (not recorded which). These receptors were taken from a young man who had mild COVID-19 (a few samples of this study predate the infection). Cell type and time point are not known.

The chain is built from TRBV5-1 and TRBJ2-7, with D hard to call. Germline CDR1 is SGHRS and CDR2 is YFSETQ. The CDR3 consists of 13 residues. V was trimmed by 3 bases and J by 1 base, leaving 8 bases between them. CDR3 amino acids: CASSSDISYEQYF. CDR3 DNA sequence: TGCGCCAGCAGCTCCGACATTTCCTACGAGCAGTACTTC.

This clonotype was recorded a few times. V usage is TRBV4-3 and J usage is TRBJ2-7; TRBD1 aligns across 10 bases. Per germline, CDR1 LGHNA and CDR2 YSLEER. CDR3 size: 15 residues. After removal of 2 bases from V and 4 bases from J, the junction contained 5 bases not matched to a gene. Here the CDR3 reads CASSQNDRGLYEQYF. CDR3 nucleotides: TGCGCCAGCAGCCAAAATGACAGGGGGCTGTACGAGCAGTACTTC.

This clonotype was detected many times. The CDR3 reads CASSIDRRWTEAFF. DNA of the CDR3: TGTGCCAGTAGTATAGATCGAAGGTGGACTGAAGCTTTCTTT. The rearrangement uses TRBV19 and TRBJ1-1; D ambiguous. The germline CDR1 and CDR2 sequences are LNHDA and SQIVND (reference sequence). This CDR3 has 14 residues. The ends were cut back, 0 bases at V and 5 bases at J, with 10 bases in the middle. The entire variable domain, with the rest obtained from reference TRBV19 and TRBJ1-1, is as follows: DGGITQSPKYLFRKEGQNVTLSCEQNLNHDAMYWYRQDPGQGLRLIYYSQIVNDFQKGDIAEGYSVSREKKESFPLTVTSAQKNPTAFYLCASSIDRRWTEAFFGQGTRLTVV.

A few counts support this clonotype. The V call is TRBV4-3, the J call TRBJ1-1; weak D call: TRBD1 (6 bases). CDR3 size: 14 residues. Looked up from germline, CDR1 is LGHNA and CDR2 is YSLEER. V was shortened by 6 bases and J by 10 bases, with 21 bases between the two germline ends. CDR3: CASSLQGSGAGAFF. The CDR3 region has the DNA TGCGCCAGCAGTCTACAGGGATCGGGTGCTGGAGCTTTCTTT.

The chain combines TRBV10-3 with TRBJ2-3; D is perhaps TRBD1 (7 bases). This CDR3 spans 13 amino acids. Germline CDR1 reads ENHRY; CDR2 reads SYGVKD. Trimming took off 11 bases at V and 2 bases at J, with 14 bases between the two ends. The CDR3 region is CAAGTVATDTQYF. CDR3 sequence (DNA): TGTGCCGCGGGGACAGTTGCCACAGATACGCAGTATTTT.

This clonotype has only a few counts. The V gene is TRBV7-9, the J gene TRBJ2-1, with 8 bases that match TRBD2. In germline, CDR1 is SEHNR, CDR2 FQNEAQ (reference sequence). CDR3 length: 16 amino acids. Trimming at V came to 5 bases and at J to 9 bases, leaving 15 bases not matched to a gene. CDR3 sequence (DNA): TGTGCCAGCAGCCAGTCCGGACTAGCCAGTTTCGTTGAGCAGTTCTTC. The encoded protein is CASSQSGLASFVEQFF.

This clonotype was observed a handful of times. This sequence joins TRBV29-1 and TRBJ2-5; no clear D gene. Trimming shortened V by 4 bases and J by 4 bases, and 13 bases separated the two germline ends. The germline V gene encodes CDR1 SQVTM and CDR2 ANQGSEA. The CDR3 runs 13 residues. CDR3 in amino acids: CSVGFSRRETQYF. Here the CDR3 DNA reads TGCAGCGTTGGGTTTTCCCGGAGAGAGACCCAGTACTTC.

This clonotype showed up just a few times. J is TRBJ1-2 and V is TRBV5-1; D unclear. The germline V gene encodes CDR1 SGHRS and CDR2 YFSETQ. This CDR3 contains 15 residues. Trimming shortened V by 4 bases and J by 0 bases, and 13 bases separated the two germline ends. CDR3 protein: CASSTNYVTNYGYTF. The CDR3 coding sequence is TGCGCCAGCAGCACCAACTACGTCACTAACTATGGCTACACCTTC. Based on the CDR3 plus reference TRBV5-1 and TRBJ1-2, the full variable domain is KAGVTQTPRYLIKTRGQQVTLSCSPISGHRSVSWYQQTPGQGLQFLFEYFSETQRNKGNFPGRFSGRQFSNSRSEMNVSTLELGDSALYLCASSTNYVTNYGYTFGSGTRLTVV.

This clonotype appeared many times. The chain couples TRBV21-1 to TRBJ2-2; TRBD2 is taken as the D call from the table, unchecked against the DNA. TRBV21-1 is a documented pseudogene. The length of the CDR3 is 15 residues. The CDR3 DNA reads as TGTGCCAGCAGCTCCCGAAGCGGGGGCACCGGGGAGCTGTTTTTT. Protein: CASSSRSGGTGELFF.

This clonotype was picked up many times. The genes are TRBV11-2 and TRBJ1-3; D is undetermined. Trimming cost V 5 bases and J 0 bases, with 8 bases left between them. CDR3 length equals 14 residues. Looked up from germline, CDR1 is SGHAT and CDR2 is FQNNGV. The DNA of the CDR3 is TGTGCCAGCAGCCAGAGCCACTCTGGAAACACCATATATTTT. This codes for CASSQSHSGNTIYF.

This chain uses TRBV19 with TRBJ2-7; D may be TRBD2 (5 bases). Germline V gene lookup returns CDR1 LNHDA and CDR2 SQIVND (reference sequence). The V and J ends lost 0 bases and 3 bases respectively, with 12 bases between them. The CDR3 totals 15 residues. CDR3 sequence (DNA): TGTGCCAGTAGTATAGACGAGGGCAGAGTCTACGAGCAGTACTTC. This translates into CASSIDEGRVYEQYF.

This clonotype occurred a few times. V is TRBV27 and J is TRBJ2-4, with 8 bases fitting TRBD1. Germline V gene lookup returns CDR1 MNHEY and CDR2 SMNVEV (reference sequence). With 6 bases clipped from V and 1 base from J, the junction kept 5 bases outside the gene matches. There are 15 residues in the CDR3. This CDR3 reads CASSLQGVAKNIQYF. The CDR3 DNA sequence: TGTGCCAGCAGCCTACAGGGGGTTGCCAAAAACATTCAGTACTTC.

The gene calls are TRBV7-8 and TRBJ2-2, with unresolved D. There are 13 residues in the CDR3. The V end lost 1 base, the J end lost 3 bases, and 3 bases lay between the germline ends. Germline V gene lookup returns CDR1 SGHVS and CDR2 FQNEAQ. The CDR3 sequence: CASSLVDTGELFF. CDR3 bases: TGTGCCAGCAGCTTAGTAGACACCGGGGAGCTGTTTTTT.

The chain combines TRBV5-1 with TRBJ2-3; 8 bases line up with TRBD2. The ends lost 4 bases at V and 4 bases at J; junction bases unmatched: 8. Germline V gives CDR1 SGHRS, CDR2 YFSETQ. The CDR3 is made up of 15 amino acids. The CDR3 sequence: CASSPGGTSSDTQYF. DNA of the CDR3: TGCGCCAGCAGCCCTGGGGGGACTAGTTCAGATACGCAGTATTTT.

V gene TRBV4-1 combines with J gene TRBJ1-4; the match to TRBD1 covers 9 bases. Germline values: CDR1 MGHRA, CDR2 YSYEKL. This CDR3 is 13 amino acids long. J was trimmed by 10 bases and V by 8 bases; bases with no gene match: 8. The CDR3 nucleotides are TGCGCCAGCGTTGGACAGGGGTTCGGAAAACTGTTTTTT. It encodes CASVGQGFGKLFF.

This chain joins TRBV18 and TRBJ2-7; D is ambiguous. The ends were cut back, 3 bases at V and 2 bases at J, with 8 bases in the middle. There are 13 residues in the CDR3. CDR1 is KGHSH and CDR2 is LQKENI in the germline V gene. The CDR3 loop is CASSPDEAYEQYV. The CDR3 nucleotides are TGTGCCAGCTCACCGGACGAGGCCTACGAGCAGTACGTC.

This clonotype was detected a few times. In nucleotides, the CDR3 is TGCAGCGTTGGAGGGGTCGGTCGGGAGCAGTACTTC. This codes for CSVGGVGREQYF. V and J are TRBV29-1 and TRBJ2-7; D tentatively reads TRBD1 or TRBD2 (5 bases each). Between the trimmed V and J ends, which lost 4 bases and 7 bases, there was a span of 14 bases. CDR3 length: 12 amino acids. Germline assignment: CDR1 SQVTM and CDR2 ANQGSEA.

This clonotype was seen only a few times. The V and J genes are TRBV29-1 and TRBJ1-5; D remains unclear. Germline V lookup: CDR1 SQVTM, CDR2 ANQGSEA. The CDR3 has 13 residues. Trimming shortened V by 4 bases and J by 7 bases, and 14 bases separated the two germline ends. As DNA, the CDR3 is TGCAGCGTTGGCTTGTCCCGACACCAGCCCCAGCATTTT. This sequence encodes CSVGLSRHQPQHF.

The chain combines TRBV20-1 with TRBJ1-1; D is possibly TRBD1 (6 bases). This CDR3 is built from 14 residues. V was clipped by 6 bases and J by 1 base, with 15 bases between them. Germline values: CDR1 DFQATT, CDR2 SNEGSKA (reference sequence). As DNA, the CDR3 is TGCAGTGCCGGGACACTCCGAGGGAACACTGAAGCTTTCTTT. Translation: CSAGTLRGNTEAFF.

This clonotype was counted a few times. This sequence joins TRBV5-4 and TRBJ1-1, with 7 bases identical to TRBD1. In germline, CDR1 is SGHNT, CDR2 YYREEE (reference sequence). CDR3 length: 14 amino acids. J gave up 6 bases and V 4 bases, and 9 bases lay outside the gene matches. The DNA for the CDR3 is TGTGCCAGCAGCACCGGACAGGCTGTGGCTGAAGCTTTCTTT. The encoded protein is CASSTGQAVAEAFF.

This clonotype was detected only a few times. The chain recombines TRBV6-2 or TRBV6-3 with TRBJ2-5, with D maybe TRBD2 (5 bases). V dropped 7 bases and J dropped 5 bases, with 17 bases sitting between them. The CDR3 is 14 amino acids. Germline V CDR1 and CDR2: MNHEY, SVGEGT. CDR3 in amino acids: CASMGTLAVETQYF. The CDR3 DNA follows: TGTGCCAGCATGGGAACCCTAGCAGTTGAGACCCAGTACTTC.

This clonotype was detected a few times. This rearrangement joins TRBV5-1 to TRBJ1-5; D might be TRBD1 (5 bases). The germline gives CDR1 SGHRS, CDR2 YFSETQ. Trimming cost V 4 bases and J 0 bases, with 8 bases left between them. CDR3 size: 14 residues. The CDR3 DNA is TGCGCCAGCAGCCAGGGAGATAGCAATCAGCCCCAGCATTTT. It translates to CASSQGDSNQPQHF. The entire variable domain, with the rest obtained from reference TRBV5-1 and TRBJ1-5, is as follows: KAGVTQTPRYLIKTRGQQVTLSCSPISGHRSVSWYQQTPGQGLQFLFEYFSETQRNKGNFPGRFSGRQFSNSRSEMNVSTLELGDSALYLCASSQGDSNQPQHFGDGTRLSIL.

This sequence joins TRBV7-3 and TRBJ1-1, with D maybe TRBD1 (6 bases). Looked up from germline, CDR1 is SGHTA and CDR2 is FQGTGA. The V gene lost 5 bases and the J gene lost 4 bases, with 14 bases spanning the gap. The CDR3 is made up of 14 amino acids. The CDR3 coding sequence is TGTGCCAGCAGCCTCCTGGGCAGGGGCACTGAAGCTTTCTTT. Translating gives CASSLLGRGTEAFF.

J is TRBJ2-5 and V is TRBV19; D may match TRBD1 or TRBD2 (6 bases each). Germline V lookup: CDR1 LNHDA, CDR2 SQIVND (reference sequence). Trimming removed 4 bases at V and 9 bases at J, with 21 bases between. This CDR3 has 15 residues. CDR3 residues: CASSTSTGAIGAQYF. The CDR3, as DNA: TGTGCCAGTAGTACCTCCACGGGGGCCATCGGGGCCCAGTACTTC.

The chain is built from TRBV19 and TRBJ1-1; 7 bases are shared with TRBD1. The CDR3 consists of 18 residues. Germline CDR1 LNHDA, CDR2 SQIVND (reference sequence). Losses at the gene ends were 4 bases for V and 0 bases for J; bases not matched to a gene: 14. The CDR3 DNA reads TGTGCCAGTAGTAGCCCTCTGGGCAGGGGGAGCATGAACACTGAAGCTTTCTTT. Translated, it gives CASSSPLGRGSMNTEAFF.